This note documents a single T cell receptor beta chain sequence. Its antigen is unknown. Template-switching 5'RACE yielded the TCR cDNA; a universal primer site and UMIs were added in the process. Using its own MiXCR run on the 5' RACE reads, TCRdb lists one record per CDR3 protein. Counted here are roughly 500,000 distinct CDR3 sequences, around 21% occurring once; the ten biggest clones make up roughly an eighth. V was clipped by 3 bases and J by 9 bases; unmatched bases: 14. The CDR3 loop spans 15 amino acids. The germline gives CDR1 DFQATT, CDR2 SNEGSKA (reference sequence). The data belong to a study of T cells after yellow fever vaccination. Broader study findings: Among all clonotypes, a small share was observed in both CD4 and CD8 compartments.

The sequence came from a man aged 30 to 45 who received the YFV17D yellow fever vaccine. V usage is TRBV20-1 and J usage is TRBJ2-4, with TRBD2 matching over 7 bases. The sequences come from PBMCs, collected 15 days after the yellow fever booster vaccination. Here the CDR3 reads CSARSSTGPGGIQYF. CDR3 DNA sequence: TGCAGTGCTAGGAGTTCCACGGGCCCGGGGGGCATTCAGTACTTC.